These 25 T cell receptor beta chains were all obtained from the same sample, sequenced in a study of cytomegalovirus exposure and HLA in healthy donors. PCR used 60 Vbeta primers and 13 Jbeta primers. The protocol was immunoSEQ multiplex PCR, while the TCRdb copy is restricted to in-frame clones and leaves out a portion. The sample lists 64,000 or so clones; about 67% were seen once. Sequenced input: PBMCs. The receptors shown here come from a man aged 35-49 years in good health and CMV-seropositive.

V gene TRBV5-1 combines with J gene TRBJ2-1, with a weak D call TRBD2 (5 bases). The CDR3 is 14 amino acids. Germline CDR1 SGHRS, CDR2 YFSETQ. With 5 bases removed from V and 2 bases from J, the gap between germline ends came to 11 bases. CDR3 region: CASRTTTTYNEQFF. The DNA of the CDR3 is TGCGCCAGCAGGACGACTACAACCTACAATGAGCAGTTCTTC.

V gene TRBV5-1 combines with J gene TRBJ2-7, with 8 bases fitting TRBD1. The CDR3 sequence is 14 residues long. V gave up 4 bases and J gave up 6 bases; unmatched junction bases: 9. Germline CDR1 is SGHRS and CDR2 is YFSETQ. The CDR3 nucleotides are TGCGCCAGCAGCCCGGACAGGGTATTGGGCGAGCAGTACTTC. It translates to CASSPDRVLGEQYF.

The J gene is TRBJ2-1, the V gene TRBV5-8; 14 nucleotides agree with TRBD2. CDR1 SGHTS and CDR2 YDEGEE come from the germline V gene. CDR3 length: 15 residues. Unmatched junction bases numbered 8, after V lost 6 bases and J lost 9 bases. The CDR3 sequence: CASTPGLAGVGEQFF. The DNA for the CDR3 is TGTGCCAGCACCCCGGGACTAGCGGGAGTAGGTGAGCAGTTCTTC.

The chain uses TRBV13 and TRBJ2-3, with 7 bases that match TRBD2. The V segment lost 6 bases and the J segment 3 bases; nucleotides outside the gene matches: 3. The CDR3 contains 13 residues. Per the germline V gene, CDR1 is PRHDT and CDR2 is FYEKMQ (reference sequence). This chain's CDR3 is CASRMRGTDTQYF. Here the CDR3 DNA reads TGTGCCAGCAGGATGCGGGGGACAGATACGCAGTATTTT.

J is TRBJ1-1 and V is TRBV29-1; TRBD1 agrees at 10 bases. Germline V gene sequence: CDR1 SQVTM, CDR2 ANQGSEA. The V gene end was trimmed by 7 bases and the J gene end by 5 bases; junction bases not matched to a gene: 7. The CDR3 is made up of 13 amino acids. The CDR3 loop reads CSGRQGARTEAFF. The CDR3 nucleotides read TGCAGCGGGAGACAGGGGGCGCGAACTGAAGCTTTCTTT.

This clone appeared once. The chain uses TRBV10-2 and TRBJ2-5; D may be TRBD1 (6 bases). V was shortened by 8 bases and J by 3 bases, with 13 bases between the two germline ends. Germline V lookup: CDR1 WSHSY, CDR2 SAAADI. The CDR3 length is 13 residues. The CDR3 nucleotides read TGCGCCAGCGCGATAAGGGGGAAAGAGACCCAGTACTTC. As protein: CASAIRGKETQYF.

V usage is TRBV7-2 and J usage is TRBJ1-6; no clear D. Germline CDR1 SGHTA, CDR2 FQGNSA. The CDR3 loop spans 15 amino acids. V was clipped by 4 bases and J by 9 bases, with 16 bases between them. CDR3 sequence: CASSSALGQGSPLHF. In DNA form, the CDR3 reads TGTGCCAGCAGCTCTGCTCTTGGGCAAGGTTCACCCCTCCACTTT.

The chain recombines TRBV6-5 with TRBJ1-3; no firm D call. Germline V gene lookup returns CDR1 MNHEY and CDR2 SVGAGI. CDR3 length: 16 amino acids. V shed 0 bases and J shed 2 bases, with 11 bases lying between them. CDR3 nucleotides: TGTGCCAGCAGTTACTCGGGCAGGAACACTGGAAACACCATATATTTT. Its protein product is CASSYSGRNTGNTIYF.

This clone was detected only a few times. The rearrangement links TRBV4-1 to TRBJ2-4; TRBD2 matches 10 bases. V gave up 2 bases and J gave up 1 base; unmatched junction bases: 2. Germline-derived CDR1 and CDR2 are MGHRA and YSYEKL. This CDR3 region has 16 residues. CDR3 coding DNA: TGCGCCAGCAGCCAACTAGCGGGAGTCGCCAAAAACATTCAGTACTTC. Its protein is CASSQLAGVAKNIQYF.

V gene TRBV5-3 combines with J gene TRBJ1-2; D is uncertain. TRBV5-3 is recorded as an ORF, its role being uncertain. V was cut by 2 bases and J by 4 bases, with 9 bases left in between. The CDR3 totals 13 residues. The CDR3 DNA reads TGTGCCAGAAGCTTCACTCCACGCTATGGCTACACCTTC. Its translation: CARSFTPRYGYTF.

CDR3 in DNA: TGTGCCAGCAGCTGGCCCGGACTCTCCTCCTACAATGAGCAGTTCTTC. Amino acids: CASSWPGLSSYNEQFF. The chain has TRBV5-8 and TRBJ2-1; D might be TRBD2 (5 bases). In germline, CDR1 is SGHTS, CDR2 YDEGEE. CDR3 length: 16 amino acids. Trimming pared 3 bases from V and 0 bases from J, leaving 13 bases between.

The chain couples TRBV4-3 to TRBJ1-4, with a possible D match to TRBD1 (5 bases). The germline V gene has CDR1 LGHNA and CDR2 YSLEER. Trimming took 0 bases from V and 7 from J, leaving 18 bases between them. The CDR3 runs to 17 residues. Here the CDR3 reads CASSQDGAPSEIEKLFF. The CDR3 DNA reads TGCGCCAGCAGCCAAGATGGGGCCCCGTCGGAGATTGAAAAACTGTTTTTT.

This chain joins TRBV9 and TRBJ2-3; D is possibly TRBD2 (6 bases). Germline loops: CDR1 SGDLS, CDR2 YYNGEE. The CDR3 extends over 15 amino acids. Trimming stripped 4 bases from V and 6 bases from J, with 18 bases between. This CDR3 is CASSPGLEGWDTQYF. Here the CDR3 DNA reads TGTGCCAGCAGCCCCGGTCTGGAGGGATGGGATACGCAGTATTTT.

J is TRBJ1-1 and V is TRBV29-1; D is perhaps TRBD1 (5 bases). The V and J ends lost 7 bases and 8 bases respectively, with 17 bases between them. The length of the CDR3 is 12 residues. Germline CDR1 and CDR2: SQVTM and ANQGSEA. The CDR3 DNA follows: TGCAGCGCCACTGGGGACTTGAACGAAGCTTTCTTT. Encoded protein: CSATGDLNEAFF.

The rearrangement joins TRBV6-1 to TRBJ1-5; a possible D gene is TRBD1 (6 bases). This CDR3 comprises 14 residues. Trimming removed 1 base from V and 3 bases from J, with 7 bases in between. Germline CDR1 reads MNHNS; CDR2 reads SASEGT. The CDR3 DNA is TGTGCCAGCAGTGAAGGACAGGCCAATCAGCCCCAGCATTTT. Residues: CASSEGQANQPQHF.

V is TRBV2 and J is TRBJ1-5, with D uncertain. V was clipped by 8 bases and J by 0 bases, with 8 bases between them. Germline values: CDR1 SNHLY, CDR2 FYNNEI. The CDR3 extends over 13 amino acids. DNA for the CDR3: TGTGCCAGCGAGGGAGATAGCAATCAGCCCCAGCATTTT. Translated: CASEGDSNQPQHF.

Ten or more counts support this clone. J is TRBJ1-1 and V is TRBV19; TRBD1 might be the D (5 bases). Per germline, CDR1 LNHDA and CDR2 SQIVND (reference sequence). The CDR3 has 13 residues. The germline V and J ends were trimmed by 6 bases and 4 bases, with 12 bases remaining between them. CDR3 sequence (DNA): TGTGCCAGTAGGTCGACGGGGGGCACTGAAGCTTTCTTT. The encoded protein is CASRSTGGTEAFF.

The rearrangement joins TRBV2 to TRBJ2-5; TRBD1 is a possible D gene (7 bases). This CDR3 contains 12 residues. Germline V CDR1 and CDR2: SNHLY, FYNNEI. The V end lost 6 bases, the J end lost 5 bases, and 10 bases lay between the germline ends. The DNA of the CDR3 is TGTGCCAGCAGGGCAGGGGGGGAGACCCAGTACTTC. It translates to CASRAGGETQYF. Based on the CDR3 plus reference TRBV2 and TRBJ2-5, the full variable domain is EPEVTQTPSHQVTQMGQEVILRCVPISNHLYFYWYRQILGQKVEFLVSFYNNEISEKSEIFDDQFSVERPDGSNFTLKIRSTKLEDSAMYFCASRAGGETQYFGPGTRLLVL.

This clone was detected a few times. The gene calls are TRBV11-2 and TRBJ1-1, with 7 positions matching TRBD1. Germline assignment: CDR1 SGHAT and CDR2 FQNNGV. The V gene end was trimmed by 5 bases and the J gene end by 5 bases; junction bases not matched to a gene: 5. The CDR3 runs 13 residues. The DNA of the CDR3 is TGTGCCAGCAGCGCTACAGGGGTAACTGAAGCTTTCTTT. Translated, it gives CASSATGVTEAFF. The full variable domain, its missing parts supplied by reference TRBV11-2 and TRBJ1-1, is EAGVAQSPRYKIIEKRQSVAFWCNPISGHATLYWYQQILGQGPKLLIQFQNNGVVDDSQLPKDRFSAERLKGVDSTLKIQPAKLEDSAVYLCASSATGVTEAFFGQGTRLTVV.

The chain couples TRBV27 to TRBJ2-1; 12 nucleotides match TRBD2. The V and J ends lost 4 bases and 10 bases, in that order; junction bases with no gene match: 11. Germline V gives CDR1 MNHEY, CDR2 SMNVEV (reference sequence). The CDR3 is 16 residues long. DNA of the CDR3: TGTGCCAGCAGTTCCCATTCTAGCGGGAGGGCCGAAGAGCAGTTCTTC. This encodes CASSSHSSGRAEEQFF.

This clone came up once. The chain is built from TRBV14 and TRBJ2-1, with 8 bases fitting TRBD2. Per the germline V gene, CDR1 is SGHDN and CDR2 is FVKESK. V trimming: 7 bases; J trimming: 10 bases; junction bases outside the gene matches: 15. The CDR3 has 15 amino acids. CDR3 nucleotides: TGTGCCAGCACCCTAGGGGCAGCGGGAGTAAACGAGCAGTTCTTC. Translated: CASTLGAAGVNEQFF.

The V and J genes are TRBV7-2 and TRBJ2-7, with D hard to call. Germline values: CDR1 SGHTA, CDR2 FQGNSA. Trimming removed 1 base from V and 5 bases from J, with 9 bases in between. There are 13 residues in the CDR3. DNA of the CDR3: TGTGCCAGCAGCTTAGTTTCAGTGGACGAGCAGTACTTC. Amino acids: CASSLVSVDEQYF.

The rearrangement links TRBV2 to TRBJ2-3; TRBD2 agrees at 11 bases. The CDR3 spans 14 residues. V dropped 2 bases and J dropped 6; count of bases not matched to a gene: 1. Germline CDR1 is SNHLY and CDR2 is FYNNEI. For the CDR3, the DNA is TGTGCCAGCAGTGAACCTAGCGGGAGGGATACGCAGTATTTT. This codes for CASSEPSGRDTQYF. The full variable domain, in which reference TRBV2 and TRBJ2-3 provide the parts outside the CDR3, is EPEVTQTPSHQVTQMGQEVILRCVPISNHLYFYWYRQILGQKVEFLVSFYNNEISEKSEIFDDQFSVERPDGSNFTLKIRSTKLEDSAMYFCASSEPSGRDTQYFGPGTRLTVL.

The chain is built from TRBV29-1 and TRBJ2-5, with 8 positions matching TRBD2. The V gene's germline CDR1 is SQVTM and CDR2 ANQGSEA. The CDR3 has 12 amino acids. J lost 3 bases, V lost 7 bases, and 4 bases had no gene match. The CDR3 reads CSGGRSKETQYF. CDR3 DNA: TGCAGCGGCGGGAGGTCGAAAGAGACCCAGTACTTC.

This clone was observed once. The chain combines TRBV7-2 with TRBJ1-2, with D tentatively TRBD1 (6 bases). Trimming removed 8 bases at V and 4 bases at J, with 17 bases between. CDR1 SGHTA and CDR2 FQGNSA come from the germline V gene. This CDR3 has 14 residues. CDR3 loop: CASRTAAVPYGYTF. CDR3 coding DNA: TGTGCCAGCCGGACAGCGGCAGTCCCCTATGGCTACACCTTC.